This T cell receptor beta chain was obtained from a study of OX40 agonist ivuxolimab in advanced cancers. Looking at the study overall: Earlier anti-PD-1, anti-PD-L1 or anti-CTLA-4 therapy was permitted; under 50% had received some.

Assay used: immunoSEQ multiplex PCR; TCRdb lists only in-frame clones, some missing. Of around 100,000 clones listed, 89% are singletons. The germline V gene encodes CDR1 SGHVS and CDR2 FQNEAQ. Germline trimming cut 3 bases from V and 7 bases from J; bases unmatched to any gene: 6. This CDR3 contains 15 residues. General observations from the study: Both CD4+ and CD8+ T cell populations in blood had undergone clonal expansion by week 6 at 0.1 to 3.0 mg/kg.

No patient had autoimmune disease or received systemic immunosuppression. Concerning this clone: Antigen: not known.

V usage is TRBV7-8 and J usage is TRBJ1-4; TRBD1 matches 9 bases. The sequence was obtained from an adult with an advanced solid tumor such as melanoma, head and neck, liver or kidney cancer. Sequenced material: CD4+ or CD8+ T cells sorted from blood, taken in a trial of the OX40 agonist ivuxolimab. DNA for the CDR3: TGTGCCAGCAGCTTTTCCGGGACAGGGAGTGAAAAACTGTTTTTT. Translation gives CASSFSGTGSEKLFF.